The TCR beta chain under discussion was sequenced for a study of beta chain features in type 1 diabetes. Study outcomes and limitations: Naive, central memory and regulatory TCRB repertoires appeared more similar among patients than healthy donors. Among patients with Type 1 diabetes, TCRB CDR3s were moderately but significantly shorter in every one of the four CD4+ subsets.

To note about this clone: Its antigen is unknown.

Expressed TCRB transcripts were sequenced, since all the RNA that had been isolated was reverse transcribed. Assay used: immunoSEQ multiplex PCR; TCRdb lists only in-frame clones, some missing. The sample holds a few hundred thousand clones, around a tenth seen once. V was clipped by 1 base and J by 5 bases; unmatched bases: 13. The CDR3 sequence is 18 residues long. Germline assignment: CDR1 MNHEY and CDR2 SMNVEV (reference sequence). This clonotype was obtained from a man aged 30-40 years with type 1 diabetes. This chain connects TRBV27 to TRBJ2-3, with TRBD1 identical over 9 bases. Material: central memory CD4+ T cells from blood. In nucleotides, the CDR3 is TGTGCCAGCAGTTTATATGGGCGGGGACAGGGCGGGAAAGATACGCAGTATTTT. Protein product: CASSLYGRGQGGKDTQYF.